This T cell receptor (beta chain) was sequenced during a study of T cell changes during pregnancy in multiple sclerosis. The CDR3 is 16 amino acids. V gave up 4 bases and J gave up 3 bases; unmatched junction bases: 5. CDR1 and CDR2 from the germline V gene are LGHNA and YNFKEQ. Using immunoSEQ multiplex PCR, the repertoire was profiled, and TCRdb retains in-frame clones only, with some absent. The profile covers tens of thousands of clones, with approximately 90% appearing a single time and 0.55% to 0.65% taken by the ten largest. The source is a female donor with multiple sclerosis, enrolled in a pregnancy study. Sequenced material: CD4+ T cells from peripheral blood mononuclear cells, taken in the first trimester of pregnancy. The chain employs TRBV4-2 and TRBJ2-2, with 10 bases matching TRBD2. This chain's CDR3 is CASSRYLAGDTGELFF. CDR3 bases: TGTGCCAGCAGCCGTTATCTAGCGGGAGACACCGGGGAGCTGTTTTTT.